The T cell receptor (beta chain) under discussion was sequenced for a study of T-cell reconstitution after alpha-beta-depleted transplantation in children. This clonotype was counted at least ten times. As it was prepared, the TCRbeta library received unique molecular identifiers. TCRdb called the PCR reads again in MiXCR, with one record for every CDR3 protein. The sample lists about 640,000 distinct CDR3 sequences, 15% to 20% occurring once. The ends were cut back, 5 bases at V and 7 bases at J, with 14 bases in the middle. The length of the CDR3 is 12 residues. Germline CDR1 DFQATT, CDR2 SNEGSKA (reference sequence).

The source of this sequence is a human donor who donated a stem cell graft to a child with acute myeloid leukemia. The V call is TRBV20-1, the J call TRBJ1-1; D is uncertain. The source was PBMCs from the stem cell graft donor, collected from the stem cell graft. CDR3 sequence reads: CSAGMKGDEAFF. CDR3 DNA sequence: TGCAGTGCTGGTATGAAGGGCGATGAAGCTTTCTTT.